What follows are 19 T cell receptor beta chains derived from one specimen sequenced in a study of OX40 agonist ivuxolimab in advanced cancers. Profiling relied on immunoSEQ multiplex PCR, and the TCRdb table lists in-frame clones only, not all of them. This table has roughly 77,000 clones, more than 80% appearing once. The sample in question was CD4+ or CD8+ T cells sorted from blood, obtained in a trial of the OX40 agonist ivuxolimab. Receptor source: an adult with an advanced solid tumor such as melanoma, head and neck, liver or kidney cancer.

The rearrangement uses TRBV29-1 and TRBJ2-3; D might be TRBD2 (6 bases). Germline loops: CDR1 SQVTM, CDR2 ANQGSEA. CDR3 length equals 12 residues. V dropped 6 bases and J dropped 7 bases, with 14 bases sitting between them. The CDR3 here is CSVERDSYTQYF. The CDR3 coding sequence is TGCAGCGTGGAACGGGACTCCTATACGCAGTATTTT.

The chain recombines TRBV6-6 with TRBJ2-5, with D hard to call. Trimming shortened V by 6 bases and J by 7 bases, and 15 bases separated the two germline ends. The germline CDR1 and CDR2 sequences are MNHNY and SVGAGI (reference sequence). CDR3 length equals 13 residues. CDR3 sequence (DNA): TGTGCCAGCAGAGAACAGACGTCTGGGACCCAGTACTTC. Its protein product is CASREQTSGTQYF.

The chain links TRBV2 to TRBJ2-3; no definite D call. Germline V gene lookup returns CDR1 SNHLY and CDR2 FYNNEI. V lost 2 bases, J lost 0 bases, and 9 bases lay in between. The length of the CDR3 is 15 residues. In DNA, the CDR3 is TGTGCCAGCAGTGAATGGATCCCTAGCACAGATACGCAGTATTTT. Translated: CASSEWIPSTDTQYF.

The rearrangement links TRBV5-4 to TRBJ2-3, with D uncertain. The germline V gene encodes CDR1 SGHNT and CDR2 YYREEE (reference sequence). CDR3 length equals 11 residues. Trimming stripped 1 base from V and 3 bases from J, with 0 bases between. CDR3 nucleotides: TGTGCCAGCAGCTTGACAGATACGCAGTATTTT. It codes for CASSLTDTQYF.

The V gene is TRBV9, the J gene TRBJ1-1; no clear D gene. This CDR3 comprises 13 residues. Trimming took off 4 bases at V and 5 bases at J, with 12 bases between the two ends. CDR1 is SGDLS, CDR2 YYNGEE, per germline. Here the CDR3 reads CASSPVVVTEAFF. CDR3 bases: TGTGCCAGCAGCCCAGTAGTGGTTACTGAAGCTTTCTTT.

V gene TRBV9 combines with J gene TRBJ2-7, with TRBD2 matching 7 bases. The CDR3 extends over 14 amino acids. Losses at the gene ends were 4 bases for V and 10 bases for J; bases not matched to a gene: 14. CDR1 and CDR2 (germline): SGDLS, YYNGEE. The CDR3 DNA reads TGTGCCAGCAGCAAATCCCCCTGGGGGGGGGAACAGTACTTC. Its translation: CASSKSPWGGEQYF.

This rearrangement joins TRBV7-7 to TRBJ2-2; no reliable D call. Germline V lookup: CDR1 SSHAT, CDR2 FNYEAQ (reference sequence). The CDR3 covers 14 residues. The V end lost 5 bases, the J end lost 1 base, and 8 bases lay between the germline ends. The CDR3 DNA reads as TGTGCCAGCAGCCCCGAGCAGAACACCGGGGAGCTGTTTTTT. Its protein product is CASSPEQNTGELFF.

The V call is TRBV6-1, the J call TRBJ2-1; D remains unclear. CDR1 and CDR2 (germline): MNHNS, SASEGT. CDR3 length: 11 residues. The ends were cut back, 4 bases at V and 9 bases at J, with 7 bases in the middle. The CDR3 coding sequence is TGTGCCAGCAGTGTCAGCACTGAGCAGTTCTTC. As protein: CASSVSTEQFF.

V and J are TRBV4-2 and TRBJ2-7, with D tentatively TRBD1 (6 bases). Trimming cost V 0 bases and J 3 bases, with 12 bases left between them. CDR3 size: 15 residues. Germline values: CDR1 LGHNA, CDR2 YNFKEQ. The CDR3 spells CASSQDRGRLYEQYF. The CDR3 region has the DNA TGTGCCAGCAGCCAAGACAGGGGCCGACTCTACGAGCAGTACTTC.

The V gene is TRBV10-2, the J gene TRBJ1-1; 7 bases are shared with TRBD1. Per germline, CDR1 WSHSY and CDR2 SAAADI. The CDR3 is 14 residues long. V shed 10 bases, J shed 3 bases, and the junction held 11 bases outside the gene matches. The CDR3 coding sequence is TGCGCCACCGTCCGGACAGGACAAGACACTGAAGCTTTCTTT. This encodes CATVRTGQDTEAFF.

This chain uses TRBV7-6 with TRBJ2-7; D is ambiguous. Trimming left V 4 bases short and J 5 bases short, with 6 bases between. The CDR3 consists of 11 residues. From germline, CDR1 is SGHVS and CDR2 FNYEAQ. CDR3 amino acids: CASSSIHEQYF. The CDR3 DNA is TGTGCCAGCAGCTCAATTCACGAGCAGTACTTC.

This chain uses TRBV7-3 with TRBJ2-5, with 8 bases lining up with TRBD2. From germline, CDR1 is SGHTA and CDR2 FQGTGA. Germline trimming cut 4 bases from V and 5 bases from J; bases unmatched to any gene: 6. The CDR3 runs to 14 residues. CDR3 nucleotides: TGTGCCAGCAGCTCGGCGGGGGGCTGGGAGACCCAGTACTTC. Encoded protein: CASSSAGGWETQYF.

This clone appeared once. The chain couples TRBV19 to TRBJ2-3; the D gene is possibly TRBD1 (5 bases). Germline V gene sequence: CDR1 LNHDA, CDR2 SQIVND (reference sequence). The CDR3 totals 13 residues. Trimming pared 3 bases from V and 3 bases from J, leaving 7 bases between. CDR3 region: CASSMGRTDTQYF. Written as DNA, the CDR3 is TGTGCCAGTAGTATGGGGCGAACAGATACGCAGTATTTT.

J is TRBJ2-7 and V is TRBV5-1, with 7 bases lining up with TRBD1. From germline, CDR1 is SGHRS and CDR2 YFSETQ. The CDR3 loop spans 15 amino acids. Losses at the gene ends were 0 bases for V and 6 bases for J; bases not matched to a gene: 9. The CDR3 here is CASSLGIQGTGEQYF. In DNA form, the CDR3 reads TGCGCCAGCAGCTTGGGGATACAGGGGACGGGCGAGCAGTACTTC.

This clone turned up a few times. The chain recombines TRBV30 with TRBJ1-3; 7 bases map to TRBD1. The CDR3 is 14 residues long. The germline V gene has CDR1 GTSNPN and CDR2 SVGIG (reference sequence). J was trimmed by 3 bases and V by 3 bases; bases with no gene match: 5. This CDR3 is CAWRVQGFGNTIYF. DNA of the CDR3: TGTGCCTGGAGGGTACAGGGGTTTGGAAACACCATATATTTT.

The J gene is TRBJ1-1, the V gene TRBV4-2; weak D call: TRBD1 (5 bases). V gave up 5 bases and J gave up 2 bases, with 15 bases separating them. Germline V gives CDR1 LGHNA, CDR2 YNFKEQ. The CDR3 contains 15 residues. In nucleotides, the CDR3 is TGTGCCAGCAGCGTACTCGGGGGATTTAACACTGAAGCTTTCTTT. It codes for CASSVLGGFNTEAFF.

The chain links TRBV13 to TRBJ2-1, with TRBD2 matching over 8 bases. This CDR3 is built from 12 residues. The germline V gene encodes CDR1 PRHDT and CDR2 FYEKMQ (reference sequence). The ends lost 4 bases at V and 10 bases at J; junction bases unmatched: 3. CDR3 sequence reads: CASSSRLAEQFF. The CDR3, as DNA: TGTGCCAGCAGCTCCCGACTAGCGGAGCAGTTCTTC.

V and J are TRBV30 and TRBJ2-7; tentative D call: TRBD1 (5 bases). Germline loops: CDR1 GTSNPN, CDR2 SVGIG (reference sequence). The CDR3 has 13 amino acids. The CDR3 loop is CASVAGPGYEQYF. For the CDR3, the DNA is TGTGCGTCGGTGGCAGGGCCTGGCTACGAGCAGTACTTC. Looking up the rest from reference TRBV30 and TRBJ2-7 gives the full variable domain: SQTIHQWPATLVQPVGSPLSLECTVEGTSNPNLYWYRQAAGRGLQLLFYSVGIGQISSEVPQNLSASRPQDRQFILSSKKLLLSDSGFYLCASVAGPGYEQYFGPGTRLTVT.

The V and J genes are TRBV5-4 and TRBJ2-3, with D possibly being TRBD2 (7 bases). Germline V gene sequence: CDR1 SGHNT, CDR2 YYREEE (reference sequence). This CDR3 has 15 residues. V was pared by 4 bases and J by 6 bases, with 18 bases between. This CDR3 reads CASSTQTGGLDTQYF. Written as DNA, the CDR3 is TGTGCCAGCAGCACGCAGACGGGGGGCTTGGATACGCAGTATTTT.